Each of the 17 T cell receptor beta chains below was sequenced from the same sample in a study of post-analysis software for immune sequencing data. Overall study results and limits: Controls showed lower frequencies than patients for four to six TRBV segments, and TRBV5-6, TRBV5-1 and TRBV20-1 were among these.

Unique molecular identifiers were carried by the TCR beta cDNA libraries. TCRdb itself ran the PCR reads through MiXCR, one entry per CDR3 protein. Of fewer than 850,000 distinct CDR3 sequences in the sample, 30% were seen once. No antigen is known for these receptors. Sequencing was carried out using blood. Source of these receptors: a girl aged 10 to 17 with multiple sclerosis.

In its sample, this clonotype was seen a few times. The rearrangement joins TRBV15 to TRBJ2-3; the D is unclear. CDR3 length: 16 amino acids. Germline V gene sequence: CDR1 LNHNV, CDR2 YYDKDF (reference sequence). Trimming removed 1 base at V and 6 bases at J, with 17 bases between. The CDR3 sequence: CATSRVWTGRVDTQYF. The CDR3 DNA reads as TGTGCCACCAGCAGAGTCTGGACGGGCCGCGTGGATACGCAGTATTTT.

This chain connects TRBV7-9 to TRBJ2-7, with a possible D match to TRBD1 (7 bases). This CDR3 has 17 residues. Germline assignment: CDR1 SEHNR and CDR2 FQNEAQ (reference sequence). Trimming pared 4 bases from V and 4 bases from J, leaving 23 bases between. The CDR3 is CASSSQRQGLFTYEQYF. CDR3 nucleotides: TGTGCCAGCAGCTCGCAAAGACAGGGACTCTTTACGTACGAGCAGTACTTC.

The genes are TRBV24-1 and TRBJ2-1; 8 bases fit TRBD1. J lost 13 bases, V lost 7 bases, and 11 bases had no gene match. Germline V lookup: CDR1 KGHDR, CDR2 SFDVKD. The length of the CDR3 is 13 residues. The CDR3 sequence is CATSRQGRAAQFF. In DNA form, the CDR3 reads TGTGCCACCAGCCGACAGGGGCGGGCGGCCCAGTTCTTC.

This clonotype was detected only a few times. This CDR3 is CASKPFGGTSGAYNEQFF. CDR3 nucleotides: TGTGCCAGCAAGCCCTTCGGCGGGACTAGCGGAGCCTACAATGAGCAGTTCTTC. The chain joins TRBV6-1 to TRBJ2-1; 11 nucleotides match TRBD2. The germline V gene has CDR1 MNHNS and CDR2 SASEGT. The length of the CDR3 is 18 residues. The V gene end was trimmed by 7 bases and the J gene end by 2 bases; junction bases not matched to a gene: 13.

The chain combines TRBV6-2 or TRBV6-3 with TRBJ2-2; maybe TRBD2 (5 bases). Looked up from germline, CDR1 is MNHEY and CDR2 is SVGEGT. This CDR3 is built from 17 residues. V dropped 6 bases and J dropped 1 base, with 18 bases sitting between them. DNA of the CDR3: TGTGCCAGCAGGCCTACTGGCGGGCGAGGGAACACCGGGGAGCTGTTTTTT. Residues: CASRPTGGRGNTGELFF.

This clonotype was counted a few times. The chain has TRBV11-2 and TRBJ2-5; 10 nucleotides agree with TRBD2. CDR3 length equals 18 residues. V lost 6 bases, J lost 1 base, and 14 bases stayed unmatched. CDR1 and CDR2 from the germline V gene are SGHAT and FQNNGV. The CDR3 loop reads CASRLRLAGREFQETQYF. The CDR3 DNA reads as TGTGCCAGCAGACTCAGACTAGCGGGTCGGGAATTCCAAGAGACCCAGTACTTC.

The chain recombines TRBV6-1 with TRBJ1-4; TRBD1 aligns across 9 bases. V dropped 5 bases and J dropped 2; count of bases not matched to a gene: 12. The germline V gene encodes CDR1 MNHNS and CDR2 SASEGT. The CDR3 consists of 18 residues. The CDR3 DNA is TGTGCCAGCAGTCGTGGACAGGGGTGGGATTCTACTAATGAAAAACTGTTTTTT. This translates into CASSRGQGWDSTNEKLFF.

This clonotype has just a few counts. The gene calls are TRBV12-3 or TRBV12-4 and TRBJ2-1; D is perhaps TRBD1 (6 bases). Trimming left V 6 bases short and J 5 bases short, with 17 bases between. This CDR3 contains 15 residues. CDR3 residues: CASSITQGINNEQFF. The CDR3, as DNA: TGTGCCAGCAGCATAACACAGGGAATAAACAATGAGCAGTTCTTC.

Details on this clonotype: The junction does not match germline at one end; this may be a read error. V usage is TRBV6-6 and J usage is TRBJ2-3; the D gene is possibly TRBD2 (7 bases). CDR1 MNHNY and CDR2 SVGAGI come from the germline V gene (reference sequence). The CDR3 runs 16 residues. Here the CDR3 DNA reads TGTGCCAGCAGTCCGGGGGGAAACAAGAGGACAGATACGCGGTATTTT. It translates to CASSPGGNKRTDTRYF.

The genes are TRBV29-1 and TRBJ2-2, with 7 bases fitting TRBD1. Germline values: CDR1 SQVTM, CDR2 ANQGSEA. V lost 6 bases to trimming and J lost 3 bases; unmatched junction nucleotides: 10. This CDR3 comprises 15 residues. CDR3 amino acids: CSVARQGPDTGELFF. CDR3 bases: TGCAGCGTAGCAAGACAGGGACCCGACACCGGGGAGCTGTTTTTT.

This clonotype was detected a few times. The chain is built from TRBV9 and TRBJ1-5; TRBD1 aligns across 11 bases. V lost 4 bases to trimming and J lost 5 bases; unmatched junction nucleotides: 8. Germline lookup yields CDR1 SGDLS and CDR2 YYNGEE. The CDR3 runs to 16 residues. This CDR3 reads CASSLGTGGTYQPQHF. CDR3 in DNA: TGTGCCAGCAGCCTAGGGACAGGGGGTACCTATCAGCCCCAGCATTTT.

This clonotype has a handful of counts. The rearrangement uses TRBV6-2 or TRBV6-3 and TRBJ2-1; tentatively, D is TRBD1 (6 bases). This CDR3 has 14 residues. The V end lost 5 bases, the J end lost 4 bases, and 12 bases lay between the germline ends. Per the germline V gene, CDR1 is MNHEY and CDR2 is SVGEGT. The CDR3 DNA follows: TGTGCCAGCAGTCCCCTGACAGGATACAATGAGCAGTTCTTC. Translated, it gives CASSPLTGYNEQFF.

This clonotype was picked up many times. J is TRBJ2-7 and V is TRBV29-1; 8 bases align to TRBD2. Germline assignment: CDR1 SQVTM and CDR2 ANQGSEA. The CDR3 covers 12 residues. With 3 bases clipped from V and 6 bases from J, the junction kept 4 bases outside the gene matches. The CDR3: CSVEVAGGEQYF. The CDR3 DNA reads TGCAGCGTTGAGGTGGCGGGGGGCGAGCAGTACTTC.

The rearrangement joins TRBV5-1 to TRBJ1-2; TRBD1 agrees at 8 bases. Germline V lookup: CDR1 SGHRS, CDR2 YFSETQ. This CDR3 region has 18 residues. V lost 0 bases, J lost 4 bases, and 14 bases stayed unmatched. For the CDR3, the DNA is TGCGCCAGCAGCTTGGACGGCAGAAGGACAACAGGGGGCTATGGCTACACCTTC. The encoded protein is CASSLDGRRTTGGYGYTF.

The genes are TRBV29-1 and TRBJ2-5; 10 positions match TRBD1. J was trimmed by 7 bases and V by 4 bases; bases with no gene match: 0. The germline gives CDR1 SQVTM, CDR2 ANQGSEA. The CDR3 is 11 amino acids. The CDR3 is CSVGQGATQYF. The CDR3 region has the DNA TGCAGCGTTGGACAGGGGGCGACCCAGTACTTC.

The chain employs TRBV12-3 or TRBV12-4 and TRBJ2-2; 8 bases match TRBD2. The CDR3 spans 15 residues. Losses at the gene ends were 6 bases for V and 9 bases for J; bases not matched to a gene: 12. The CDR3 region has the DNA TGTGCCAGCAGCCGAGCGGGAGTGGGCCGCCGGGAGCTGTTTTTT. This codes for CASSRAGVGRRELFF.

The J gene is TRBJ2-1, the V gene TRBV10-3; 7 nucleotides line up with TRBD2. This CDR3 has 15 residues. V shed 7 bases, J shed 2 bases, and the junction held 8 bases outside the gene matches. CDR1 is ENHRY, CDR2 SYGVKD, per germline. The CDR3 loop is CAITTKRGAYNEQFF. CDR3 sequence (DNA): TGTGCCATCACCACCAAGCGGGGCGCCTACAATGAGCAGTTCTTC.